These 11 T cell receptor beta chains were all obtained from the same sample, sequenced in a study of OX40 agonist ivuxolimab in advanced cancers. Sequencing used immunoSEQ multiplex PCR; TCRdb keeps in-frame clones, though not all of them. The data hold about 69,000 clones, with around 87% observed a single time. Material: CD4+ or CD8+ T cells sorted from blood, obtained in a trial of the OX40 agonist ivuxolimab. The receptors derive from an adult with an advanced solid tumor such as melanoma, head and neck, liver or kidney cancer.

This clone was observed a handful of times. The chain links TRBV27 to TRBJ2-7; 13 bases match TRBD2. The V segment lost 6 bases and the J segment 6 bases; nucleotides outside the gene matches: 5. The CDR3 spans 14 residues. CDR1 is MNHEY and CDR2 is SMNVEV in the germline V gene (reference sequence). The CDR3 loop is CASRRTSGSVEQYF. For the CDR3, the DNA is TGTGCCAGCAGGAGGACTAGCGGGAGTGTCGAGCAGTACTTC.

The V call is TRBV27, the J call TRBJ2-5; 9 bases align to TRBD1. The J segment lost 4 bases and the V segment lost 6 bases, leaving 9 bases of the junction unmatched. The CDR3 loop spans 15 amino acids. Per germline, CDR1 MNHEY and CDR2 SMNVEV (reference sequence). The chain's CDR3 is CASRMTRQGVETQYF. CDR3 coding DNA: TGTGCCAGCAGAATGACGAGACAGGGGGTAGAGACCCAGTACTTC.

The chain combines TRBV5-4 with TRBJ2-7, with no clear D. CDR1 is SGHNT, CDR2 YYREEE, per germline (reference sequence). The CDR3 is 14 amino acids. Trimming took off 4 bases at V and 1 base at J, with 12 bases between the two ends. The CDR3 protein is CASSPRESSYEQYF. The CDR3 DNA follows: TGTGCCAGCAGCCCAAGGGAATCTTCCTACGAGCAGTACTTC.

V and J are TRBV7-2 and TRBJ2-7; tentative D call: TRBD1 (6 bases). This CDR3 contains 14 residues. The V end was cut by 5 bases, the J end by 3 bases, with 14 bases between. Germline CDR1 and CDR2: SGHTA and FQGNSA. The CDR3 is CASSPMSGDYEQYF. CDR3 sequence (DNA): TGTGCCAGCAGCCCTATGTCAGGGGACTACGAGCAGTACTTC. Full variable domain (outside the CDR3, taken from reference TRBV7-2 and TRBJ2-7): GAGVSQSPSNKVTEKGKDVELRCDPISGHTALYWYRQSLGQGLEFLIYFQGNSAPDKSGLPSDRFSAERTGGSVSTLTIQRTQQEDSAVYLCASSPMSGDYEQYFGPGTRLTVT.

V gene TRBV5-1 combines with J gene TRBJ1-2, with D uncertain. The CDR3 contains 14 residues. Germline V lookup: CDR1 SGHRS, CDR2 YFSETQ. The V end was cut by 0 bases, the J end by 2 bases, with 8 bases between. The CDR3 loop is CASSLASPNYGYTF. In DNA form, the CDR3 reads TGCGCCAGCAGCTTGGCCTCGCCGAACTATGGCTACACCTTC.

CDR3 sequence reads: CASSLGSFNYGYTF. CDR3 sequence (DNA): TGTGCCAGCAGCTTAGGTTCCTTTAACTATGGCTACACCTTC. This chain connects TRBV7-2 to TRBJ1-2; D not certain. This CDR3 is 14 amino acids long. The germline CDR1 and CDR2 sequences are SGHTA and FQGNSA. Between the trimmed V and J ends, which lost 1 base and 1 base, there was a span of 7 bases.

The chain is built from TRBV6-4 and TRBJ1-6, with a tentative D call TRBD1 (5 bases). Germline CDR1 MRHNA, CDR2 SNTAGT. This CDR3 contains 13 residues. Trimming removed 3 bases at V and 5 bases at J, with 5 bases between. The DNA of the CDR3 is TGTGCCAGCAGTGAAGGGGATAATTCACCCCTCCACTTT. Its translation is CASSEGDNSPLHF.

This clone turned up a few times. The chain links TRBV4-2 to TRBJ1-1; no clear D gene. The germline gives CDR1 LGHNA, CDR2 YNFKEQ. Deletions cut 1 base from V and 0 bases from J, with 9 bases between. The CDR3 is 15 amino acids. The CDR3 DNA sequence: TGTGCCAGCAGCCAAGGAGGCAGAATGAACACTGAAGCTTTCTTT. Its translation: CASSQGGRMNTEAFF.

This sequence joins TRBV7-3 and TRBJ2-1; 9 bases are shared with TRBD2. CDR1 SGHTA and CDR2 FQGTGA come from the germline V gene. The CDR3 consists of 16 residues. V lost 1 base and J lost 9; bases outside the gene matches: 10. The CDR3 DNA sequence: TGTGCCAGCAGCTTAATGGGCGCGGGGGGGCCCGGTGAGCAGTTCTTC. Amino acids: CASSLMGAGGPGEQFF.

This clone was counted a few times. The rearrangement links TRBV6-6 to TRBJ1-4; tentatively, D is TRBD1 (6 bases). Germline V lookup: CDR1 MNHNY, CDR2 SVGAGI (reference sequence). The V end was cut by 6 bases, the J end by 5 bases, with 16 bases between. The CDR3 is made up of 15 amino acids. The CDR3 DNA reads TGTGCCAGCAGGGAGCAGGACAGTCTGAATGAAAAACTGTTTTTT. It specifies CASREQDSLNEKLFF.

In its sample, this clone was seen once. The chain is built from TRBV30 and TRBJ2-6; the D gene is possibly TRBD2 (6 bases). The CDR3 is made up of 14 amino acids. V lost 6 bases and J lost 0, with 9 bases in between. The germline V gene encodes CDR1 GTSNPN and CDR2 SVGIG (reference sequence). CDR3 DNA sequence: TGTGCCTGCGGGAGCTACTCTGGGGCCAACGTCCTGACTTTC. As protein: CACGSYSGANVLTF.